Shown below are 20 T cell receptor beta chains from a single sample sequenced in a study of regulatory T cells in long-lasting Graves disease (TCRdb year 2021). The time point label on this specimen signifies: newly diagnosed GD, antithyroid drugs for less than 3 months. For both TCR sequencing and RNA sequencing, RNA was extracted from PBMCs using TRIzol. Receptors were amplified or captured by multiplex PCR. Data came from an Illumina HiSeq 4000. To build TCR beta libraries, CDR3 regions were amplified by Arm-PCR using iRepertoire HTBI primers. Using fastp trimming at Q25 and MiXCR clonotype assembly, TCRdb reanalyzed the public sequencing data and kept in-frame beta chains. Each record represents a unique CDR3 protein, reported with the most common genes and DNA among its rows. Recorded for this sample are 400,000 to 500,000 distinct CDR3 sequences; about 16% of them occurred a single time. Together, the top ten hold 20% to 25% of the sample.

The sample also formed part of further work on T cells in Graves' hyperthyroidism and ophthalmopathy.

Sequences were derived from peripheral blood mononuclear cells (PBMCs), sampled at new diagnosis, from a patient treated with antithyroid drugs. The receptors originated from a woman under 30 with Graves disease. Donor details come from another sample of the same person, matched by shared clones.

This clonotype was seen more than once but under ten times. The chain combines TRBV12-3 or TRBV12-4 with TRBJ2-2; 13 nucleotides line up with TRBD2. The V and J ends lost 4 bases and 7 bases, in that order; junction bases with no gene match: 6. This CDR3 region has 16 residues. The CDR3 coding sequence is TGTGCCAGCAGTTCCCCCGGGACTAGCGGGATCGGGGAGCTGTTTTTT. This codes for CASSSPGTSGIGELFF.

Ten or more counts support this clonotype. The J gene is TRBJ2-5, the V gene TRBV15, with TRBD2 identical over 7 bases. V dropped 3 bases and J dropped 0; count of bases not matched to a gene: 4. Germline loops: CDR1 LNHNV, CDR2 YYDKDF (reference sequence). The CDR3 contains 15 residues. This CDR3 is CATSSGAGDQETQYF. The CDR3 DNA reads TGTGCCACCAGCAGCGGGGCGGGAGACCAAGAGACCCAGTACTTC.

This clonotype was seen at least ten times. The rearrangement links TRBV7-9 to TRBJ2-2; 7 positions match TRBD1. CDR1 and CDR2 from the germline V gene are SEHNR and FQNEAQ (reference sequence). The CDR3 is 17 residues long. With V trimmed by 8 bases and J by 0 bases, 12 bases remained unmatched. In DNA, the CDR3 is TGTGCCAGCGATGGGACAGATGAATTCGCGAACACCGGGGAGCTGTTTTTT. It specifies CASDGTDEFANTGELFF.

The chain uses TRBV6-1 and TRBJ2-7, with 7 bases fitting TRBD1. V lost 6 bases, J lost 4 bases, and 3 bases stayed unmatched. The CDR3 is 12 amino acids. Germline CDR1 and CDR2: MNHNS and SASEGT. The CDR3 bases are TGTGCCAGCAGGGACAGGAGATACGAGCAGTACTTC. Amino acid sequence: CASRDRRYEQYF.

In its sample, this clonotype was seen a few times. V usage is TRBV7-2 and J usage is TRBJ2-5, with 8 bases fitting TRBD2. Germline trimming cut 4 bases from V and 4 bases from J; bases unmatched to any gene: 8. Germline loops: CDR1 SGHTA, CDR2 FQGNSA. This CDR3 comprises 15 residues. The CDR3 here is CASSSPGLVRETQYF. The CDR3 bases are TGTGCCAGCAGCTCACCGGGACTAGTAAGAGAGACCCAGTACTTC. The full variable domain, in which reference TRBV7-2 and TRBJ2-5 provide the parts outside the CDR3, is GAGVSQSPSNKVTEKGKDVELRCDPISGHTALYWYRQSLGQGLEFLIYFQGNSAPDKSGLPSDRFSAERTGGSVSTLTIQRTQQEDSAVYLCASSSPGLVRETQYFGPGTRLLVL.

This chain connects TRBV15 to TRBJ2-1; D unresolved. This CDR3 has 13 residues. V lost 5 bases, J lost 10 bases, and 15 bases lay in between. Germline values: CDR1 LNHNV, CDR2 YYDKDF (reference sequence). The CDR3 sequence is CATSRGASGEQFF. The CDR3 region has the DNA TGTGCCACCAGCCGTGGAGCTTCCGGGGAGCAGTTCTTC.

The gene calls are TRBV7-9 and TRBJ1-2; D is undetermined. The CDR3 is 15 amino acids. The V and J ends lost 5 bases and 4 bases respectively, with 17 bases between them. Germline values: CDR1 SEHNR, CDR2 FQNEAQ (reference sequence). This CDR3 reads CASSMISVVAYGYTF. DNA of the CDR3: TGTGCCAGCAGCATGATATCGGTTGTGGCCTATGGCTACACCTTC.

J is TRBJ2-2 and V is TRBV12-3 or TRBV12-4, with D perhaps matching TRBD1 (6 bases). Trimming pared 7 bases from V and 8 bases from J, leaving 17 bases between. The length of the CDR3 is 14 residues. The CDR3 is CASTLGQTSGELFF. The DNA of the CDR3 is TGTGCCAGCACCCTAGGACAGACTTCTGGGGAGCTGTTTTTT.

About this clonotype itself: The conserved phenylalanine or tryptophan normally closing the CDR3 is absent here, so this likely arose from a read error. The chain employs TRBV7-9 and TRBJ2-7; no clear D. This CDR3 contains 13 residues. Germline CDR1 reads SEHNR; CDR2 reads FQNEAQ (reference sequence). V lost 1 base, J lost 4 bases, and 8 bases lay in between. CDR3 amino acids: CASSLGQPYEQYL. DNA of the CDR3: TGTGCCAGCAGCTTAGGGCAACCTTACGAGCAGTACCTC.

In its sample, this clonotype was seen many times. The V and J genes are TRBV18 and TRBJ2-3, with D possibly TRBD1 on 5 matching bases. CDR1 is KGHSH and CDR2 is LQKENI in the germline V gene. The CDR3 covers 15 residues. The V and J ends lost 3 bases and 3 bases respectively, with 13 bases between them. This CDR3 reads CASSPQGIGTDTQYF. DNA of the CDR3: TGTGCCAGCTCACCGCAGGGTATAGGAACAGATACGCAGTATTTT. The variable domain in full, completed from reference TRBV18 and TRBJ2-3, reads NAGVMQNPRHLVRRRGQEARLRCSPMKGHSHVYWYRQLPEEGLKFMVYLQKENIIDESGMPKERFSAEFPKEGPSILRIQQVVRGDSAAYFCASSPQGIGTDTQYFGPGTRLTVL.

This clonotype was observed a few times. The V gene is TRBV4-1, the J gene TRBJ1-1; D ambiguous. The germline gives CDR1 MGHRA, CDR2 YSYEKL. Trimming took 1 base from V and 0 from J, leaving 24 bases between them. The CDR3 loop spans 20 amino acids. CDR3 nucleotide sequence: TGCGCCAGCAGCCAAGTTTCGGGCACCAGGAAAACCCCGATGAACACTGAAGCTTTCTTT. Translating it yields CASSQVSGTRKTPMNTEAFF.

The chain combines TRBV13 with TRBJ1-5, with a weak D call TRBD1 (6 bases). V lost 3 bases and J lost 2, with 14 bases in between. This CDR3 is 16 amino acids long. Germline V gene sequence: CDR1 PRHDT, CDR2 FYEKMQ (reference sequence). The CDR3 DNA sequence: TGTGCCAGCAGCTTTTCTGGGGGCACTCGCAATCAGCCCCAGCATTTT. Translating it yields CASSFSGGTRNQPQHF.

The sample holds a few counts of this clonotype. This sequence joins TRBV11-2 and TRBJ1-1; possibly TRBD1 for D (5 bases). The CDR3 runs to 14 residues. V dropped 5 bases and J dropped 0 bases, with 10 bases sitting between them. Per germline, CDR1 SGHAT and CDR2 FQNNGV. As DNA, the CDR3 is TGTGCCAGCAGCACCAGGGATTTGAACACTGAAGCTTTCTTT. This translates into CASSTRDLNTEAFF.

This clonotype has at least ten counts. The CDR3, as DNA: TGTGCCAGCAGCTTTACTAGCGAAGCCTGCGAGCAGTACTTC. Translated, it gives CASSFTSEACEQYF. This sequence joins TRBV7-2 and TRBJ2-7; 7 nucleotides agree with TRBD2. Germline V lookup: CDR1 SGHTA, CDR2 FQGNSA. The CDR3 is 14 residues long. Trimming cost V 3 bases and J 6 bases; bases outside gene matches: 8.

The CDR3 DNA sequence: TGTGCCAGCAGTTTGGTGGGACTAGCCCATGAGCAGTTCTTC. This encodes CASSLVGLAHEQFF. The chain couples TRBV6-5 to TRBJ2-1; 9 nucleotides align to TRBD2. The CDR3 totals 14 residues. From germline, CDR1 is MNHEY and CDR2 SVGAGI. With 4 bases clipped from V and 8 bases from J, the junction kept 6 bases outside the gene matches.

This clonotype was seen many times. This chain connects TRBV7-2 to TRBJ1-5, with 7 bases lining up with TRBD1. From germline, CDR1 is SGHTA and CDR2 FQGNSA. V lost 5 bases to trimming and J lost 0 bases; unmatched junction nucleotides: 4. This CDR3 contains 15 residues. The CDR3 spells CASSRDSSSNQPQHF. The DNA of the CDR3 is TGTGCCAGCAGCCGGGACAGTAGTAGCAATCAGCCCCAGCATTTT. The full variable domain, its missing parts supplied by reference TRBV7-2 and TRBJ1-5, is GAGVSQSPSNKVTEKGKDVELRCDPISGHTALYWYRQSLGQGLEFLIYFQGNSAPDKSGLPSDRFSAERTGGSVSTLTIQRTQQEDSAVYLCASSRDSSSNQPQHFGDGTRLSIL.

This clonotype was counted ten times or more. The genes are TRBV29-1 and TRBJ2-1; 9 positions agree with TRBD2. The V gene end was trimmed by 6 bases and the J gene end by 2 bases; junction bases not matched to a gene: 8. The germline gives CDR1 SQVTM, CDR2 ANQGSEA. The CDR3 has 15 residues. CDR3 residues: CSVAVAGAPYNEQFF. CDR3 coding DNA: TGCAGCGTCGCCGTAGCGGGAGCCCCCTACAATGAGCAGTTCTTC.

The rearrangement links TRBV10-2 to TRBJ1-1; 9 bases are shared with TRBD1. CDR1 is WSHSY, CDR2 SAAADI, per germline. Trimming at V came to 4 bases and at J to 4 bases, leaving 13 bases not matched to a gene. The CDR3 totals 17 residues. Here the CDR3 reads CASSGNRGPALATEAFF. The CDR3 DNA reads as TGCGCCAGCAGTGGCAACAGGGGGCCTGCGTTGGCCACTGAAGCTTTCTTT.

This clonotype has ten or more counts. The DNA of the CDR3 is TGTGCCAGCAGTTTATGGGGGACAGGGGGAAGTGGGGCCAACGTCCTGACTTTC. Residues: CASSLWGTGGSGANVLTF. The V and J genes are TRBV27 and TRBJ2-6, with 11 bases aligning to TRBD1. This CDR3 comprises 18 residues. The junction had 5 bases not matched to a gene; V was cut back by 1 base and J by 3 bases. Per the germline V gene, CDR1 is MNHEY and CDR2 is SMNVEV (reference sequence).

This clonotype was counted at least ten times. The chain recombines TRBV30 with TRBJ1-1, with TRBD1 as a possible D gene (6 bases). V was trimmed by 4 bases and J by 5 bases, leaving 11 bases between them. Germline assignment: CDR1 GTSNPN and CDR2 SVGIG (reference sequence). This CDR3 contains 12 residues. The DNA for the CDR3 is TGTGCCTGGAACGGGGGGCGGACTGAAGCTTTCTTT. As protein: CAWNGGRTEAFF.